The 17 T cell receptor beta chains below come from one sample, sequenced in a study of blood T cell repertoires in COVID-19. TCRdb's copy holds only in-frame clones and misses some; the assay was immunoSEQ multiplex PCR. The sample shows some 460,000 clones, about 89% of them seen only once. Sequenced input: peripheral blood. These receptors were taken from a woman in her thirties with acute or convalescent COVID-19.

The V and J genes are TRBV2 and TRBJ1-6, with TRBD1 identical over 7 bases. V lost 6 bases and J lost 8; bases outside the gene matches: 7. Germline CDR1 and CDR2: SNHLY and FYNNEI. The CDR3 is 14 residues long. The CDR3, as DNA: TGTGCCAGCAGCCCCAGACAGGGCGATTCACCCCTCCACTTT. Protein product: CASSPRQGDSPLHF.

V usage is TRBV5-6 and J usage is TRBJ1-2; possibly TRBD1 for D (5 bases). CDR3 length: 12 amino acids. CDR1 is SGHDT, CDR2 YYEEEE, per germline. Trimming left V 2 bases short and J 7 bases short, with 9 bases between. CDR3 nucleotide sequence: TGTGCCAGCAGCTTCCTTCAGGGTGGCTACACCTTC. Translation gives CASSFLQGGYTF.

This chain uses TRBV18 with TRBJ2-7; a possible D gene is TRBD1 (6 bases). V lost 1 base and J lost 0, with 19 bases in between. The CDR3 covers 18 residues. Germline V gene data show CDR1 as KGHSH and CDR2 as LQKENI. The CDR3 DNA sequence: TGTGCCAGCTCACCACTGGCTCCCGGGACAAGTAGCTCCTACGAGCAGTACTTC. Translated: CASSPLAPGTSSSYEQYF.

The chain couples TRBV5-1 to TRBJ1-4, with a weak D call TRBD1 (5 bases). Per the germline V gene, CDR1 is SGHRS and CDR2 is YFSETQ. The CDR3 consists of 15 residues. The V gene lost 1 base and the J gene lost 4 bases, with 11 bases spanning the gap. In DNA form, the CDR3 reads TGCGCCAGCAGCTTGCGGGCCGGACATAATGAAAAACTGTTTTTT. It specifies CASSLRAGHNEKLFF. The full variable domain, in which reference TRBV5-1 and TRBJ1-4 provide the parts outside the CDR3, is KAGVTQTPRYLIKTRGQQVTLSCSPISGHRSVSWYQQTPGQGLQFLFEYFSETQRNKGNFPGRFSGRQFSNSRSEMNVSTLELGDSALYLCASSLRAGHNEKLFFGSGTQLSVL.

V usage is TRBV28 and J usage is TRBJ2-1, with a possible D match to TRBD2 (6 bases). V was trimmed by 2 bases and J by 1 base, leaving 9 bases between them. The CDR3 spans 15 residues. CDR1 MDHEN and CDR2 SYDVKM come from the germline V gene. For the CDR3, the DNA is TGTGCCAGCAGTTTAGGAGGGCAATCCTACAATGAGCAGTTCTTC. Encoded protein: CASSLGGQSYNEQFF. Combining the CDR3 with reference TRBV28 and TRBJ2-1 gives the whole variable domain DVKVTQSSRYLVKRTGEKVFLECVQDMDHENMFWYRQDPGLGLRLIYFSYDVKMKEKGDIPEGYSVSREKKERFSLILESASTNQTSMYLCASSLGGQSYNEQFFGPGTRLTVL.

The rearrangement joins TRBV6-5 to TRBJ2-3; 8 bases are a match to TRBD2. The CDR3 contains 15 residues. The ends lost 5 bases at V and 2 bases at J; junction bases unmatched: 6. The germline V gene has CDR1 MNHEY and CDR2 SVGAGI. The CDR3 loop reads CASSRLATNTDTQYF. CDR3 coding DNA: TGTGCCAGCAGTAGACTAGCGACGAACACAGATACGCAGTATTTT.

This chain links TRBV30 with TRBJ1-6, with 7 bases that match TRBD1. The CDR3 length is 14 residues. V lost 8 bases, J lost 0 bases, and 4 bases stayed unmatched. CDR1 GTSNPN and CDR2 SVGIG come from the germline V gene (reference sequence). The CDR3 DNA is TGTGCCGGAAGACAGGGCTCCTATAATTCACCCCTCCACTTT. Protein: CAGRQGSYNSPLHF.

The V and J genes are TRBV12-1 and TRBJ2-3; the D segment call TRBD1 is taken from the table without a DNA check. TRBV12-1 is given as a pseudogene. The CDR3 has 12 residues. DNA of the CDR3: TGTGAATGGACAGGTAACACAGATACGCAGTATTTT. This translates into CEWTGNTDTQYF.

J is TRBJ1-1 and V is TRBV12-5; D is uncertain. Germline V gene data show CDR1 as LGHNT and CDR2 as FRNRAP. The V end was cut by 0 bases, the J end by 3 bases, with 11 bases between. The CDR3 covers 15 residues. In nucleotides, the CDR3 is TGTGCTAGTGGTTTGGTTGTAAGCCGGGACACTGAAGCTTTCTTT. This translates into CASGLVVSRDTEAFF. Together with reference TRBV12-5 and TRBJ1-1, the CDR3 gives the full variable domain: DARVTQTPRHKVTEMGQEVTMRCQPILGHNTVFWYRQTMMQGLELLAYFRNRAPLDDSGMPKDRFSAEMPDATLATLKIQPSEPRDSAVYFCASGLVVSRDTEAFFGQGTRLTVV.

V and J are TRBV7-3 and TRBJ2-1, with D possibly matching TRBD1 (5 bases). CDR1 SGHTA and CDR2 FQGTGA come from the germline V gene. Deletions cut 4 bases from V and 5 bases from J, with 9 bases between. The CDR3 is 13 residues long. The CDR3 here is CASSWRQHNEQFF. The CDR3 DNA reads TGTGCCAGCAGCTGGCGACAGCACAATGAGCAGTTCTTC.

The gene calls are TRBV11-2 and TRBJ2-3; 8 bases are a match to TRBD2. CDR1 is SGHAT, CDR2 FQNNGV, per germline. V was clipped by 9 bases and J by 2 bases; unmatched bases: 10. The CDR3 loop spans 15 amino acids. CDR3 loop: CASNGGAPPTDTQYF. The CDR3 region has the DNA TGTGCCAGTAACGGGGGGGCGCCACCCACAGATACGCAGTATTTT.

The rearrangement links TRBV5-1 to TRBJ2-1; D is perhaps TRBD2 (5 bases). This CDR3 comprises 12 residues. The germline V gene encodes CDR1 SGHRS and CDR2 YFSETQ. Deletions cut 6 bases from V and 10 bases from J, with 14 bases between. CDR3 DNA sequence: TGCGCCAGCACCAGATCGGGGTGGGAGCAGTTCTTC. Encoded protein: CASTRSGWEQFF.

V gene TRBV2 combines with J gene TRBJ1-6, with TRBD1 as a possible D gene (5 bases). The CDR3 has 15 amino acids. Germline CDR1 is SNHLY and CDR2 is FYNNEI. Deletions cut 7 bases from V and 4 bases from J, with 14 bases between. CDR3 nucleotide sequence: TGTGCCAGCAAACAGGCAGAATTTTATAATTCACCCCTCCACTTT. As protein: CASKQAEFYNSPLHF.

The chain couples TRBV9 to TRBJ1-6; D is perhaps TRBD1 (6 bases). The ends were cut back, 3 bases at V and 5 bases at J, with 12 bases in the middle. Per germline, CDR1 SGDLS and CDR2 YYNGEE. This CDR3 has 15 amino acids. In DNA, the CDR3 is TGTGCCAGCAGCGCACCGGGACAAGATAATTCACCCCTCCACTTT. Amino acids: CASSAPGQDNSPLHF.

The V gene is TRBV30, the J gene TRBJ2-6; D is possibly TRBD1 (5 bases). The V gene lost 4 bases and the J gene lost 0 bases, with 10 bases spanning the gap. Germline assignment: CDR1 GTSNPN and CDR2 SVGIG (reference sequence). The CDR3 has 15 residues. CDR3 residues: CAWTGPHSGANVLTF. In DNA, the CDR3 is TGTGCCTGGACAGGGCCCCACTCTGGGGCCAACGTCCTGACTTTC.

The genes are TRBV20-1 and TRBJ1-2; D perhaps matches TRBD1 (6 bases). There are 11 residues in the CDR3. Germline CDR1 is DFQATT and CDR2 is SNEGSKA (reference sequence). Deletions cut 2 bases from V and 8 bases from J, with 9 bases between. For the CDR3, the DNA is TGCAGTGCTAGAAAGGGGGACGGCTACACCTTC. This encodes CSARKGDGYTF.

The chain couples TRBV6-5 to TRBJ1-2, with 7 bases matching TRBD1. The CDR3 is 15 residues long. CDR1 MNHEY and CDR2 SVGAGI come from the germline V gene. Trimming took 6 bases from V and 7 from J; bases not matched to a gene: 14. This CDR3 is CASSQIATGIAGYTF. As DNA, the CDR3 is TGTGCCAGCAGCCAAATTGCGACAGGGATCGCTGGCTACACCTTC.